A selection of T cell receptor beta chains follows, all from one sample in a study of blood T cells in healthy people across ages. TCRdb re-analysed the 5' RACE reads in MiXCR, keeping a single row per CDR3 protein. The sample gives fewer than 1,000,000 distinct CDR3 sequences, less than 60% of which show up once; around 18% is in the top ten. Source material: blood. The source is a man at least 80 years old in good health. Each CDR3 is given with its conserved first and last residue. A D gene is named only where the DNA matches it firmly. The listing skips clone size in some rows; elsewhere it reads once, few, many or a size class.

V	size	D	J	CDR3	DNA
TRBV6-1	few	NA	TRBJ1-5	CASSGGRGTGQPQHF	TGTGCCAGCAGTGGAGGGAGGGGTACTGGGCAGCCCCAGCATTTT
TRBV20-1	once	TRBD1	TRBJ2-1	CSARGWTGELSFF	TGCAGTGCTAGAGGCTGGACAGGGGAATTATCGTTCTTC
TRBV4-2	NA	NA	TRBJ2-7	CASSPLLARNRFEQYF	TGTGCCAGCAGCCCCCTCCTCGCGAGGAACCGATTCGAGCAGTACTTC
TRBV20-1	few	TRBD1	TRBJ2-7	CSAWTGTDRYEQYF	TGCAGTGCTTGGACAGGTACCGATAGGTACGAGCAGTACTTC
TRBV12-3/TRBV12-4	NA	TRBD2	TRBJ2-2	CASSLLAGGPVELFF	TGTGCCAGCAGTTTACTAGCGGGAGGGCCCGTGGAGCTGTTTTTT
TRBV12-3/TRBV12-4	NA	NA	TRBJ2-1	CASSPVPNAGQFF	TGTGCCAGCAGCCCTGTTCCCAATGCGGGGCAGTTCTTC
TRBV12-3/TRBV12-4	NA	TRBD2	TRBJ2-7	CASGWGGDEQYF	TGTGCCAGCGGTTGGGGGGGAGACGAGCAGTACTTC
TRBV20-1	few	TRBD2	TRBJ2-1	CSASSTSGREQFF	TGCAGTGCTTCTTCGACTAGCGGGAGAGAGCAGTTCTTC
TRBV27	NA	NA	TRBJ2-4	CASSEDPAKNIQYF	TGTGCCAGCAGCGAGGATCCCGCCAAAAACATTCAGTACTTC
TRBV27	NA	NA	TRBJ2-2	CASSYGAQTGELFF	TGTGCCAGCAGTTACGGAGCTCAGACCGGGGAGCTGTTTTTT
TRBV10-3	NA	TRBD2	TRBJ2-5	CAISGGLAGNQETQYF	TGTGCCATCAGTGGAGGACTAGCGGGAAACCAAGAGACCCAGTACTTC
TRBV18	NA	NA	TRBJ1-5	CASSPVGQRDHPQHF	TGTGCCAGCTCCCCCGTTGGGCAGCGCGATCATCCCCAGCATTTT
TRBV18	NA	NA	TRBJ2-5	CASSIRTDEETQYF	TGTGCCAGCTCAATCCGGACCGACGAAGAGACCCAGTACTTC
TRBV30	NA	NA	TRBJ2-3	CAWSVGWGSDTQYF	TGTGCCTGGAGTGTAGGCTGGGGTTCAGATACGCAGTATTTT
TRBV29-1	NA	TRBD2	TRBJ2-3	CSVGGLAVFRGTDTQYF	TGCAGCGTTGGAGGACTAGCGGTCTTCAGGGGTACAGATACGCAGTATTTT
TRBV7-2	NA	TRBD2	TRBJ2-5	CASSLGVAGGEETQYF	TGTGCCAGCAGCTTAGGAGTAGCGGGAGGAGAAGAGACCCAGTACTTC
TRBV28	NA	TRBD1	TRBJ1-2	CASSSGTGAGYGYTF	TGTGCCAGCAGCAGCGGGACAGGGGCCGGCTATGGCTACACCTTC
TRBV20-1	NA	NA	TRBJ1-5	CSARPDSQRVQPQHF	TGCAGTGCTAGACCGGACAGTCAGAGGGTGCAGCCCCAGCATTTT
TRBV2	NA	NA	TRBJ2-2	CASGGQATGELFF	TGTGCCAGCGGGGGACAAGCCACCGGGGAGCTGTTTTTT
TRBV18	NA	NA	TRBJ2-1	CASSPVTVGQSSYNEQFF	TGTGCCAGCTCACCAGTAACAGTGGGGCAGTCCTCCTACAATGAGCAGTTCTTC
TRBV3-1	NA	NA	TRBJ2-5	CASSQDEPRFETQYF	TGTGCCAGCAGCCAAGATGAGCCTAGATTCGAGACCCAGTACTTC
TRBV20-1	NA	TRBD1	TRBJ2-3	CSARDLRTGRTDTQYF	TGCAGTGCTAGAGATCTGCGGACAGGGCGGACAGATACGCAGTATTTT
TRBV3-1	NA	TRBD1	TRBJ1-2	CASSQAGQGANYGYTF	TGTGCCAGCAGCCAAGCAGGGCAGGGGGCAAACTATGGCTACACCTTC
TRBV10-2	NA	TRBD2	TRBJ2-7	CASSESSGLAGAAYEQYF	TGCGCCAGCAGTGAGTCGTCAGGACTAGCGGGGGCCGCCTACGAGCAGTACTTC
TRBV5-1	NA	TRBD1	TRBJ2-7	CASSVGQGIGEQYF	TGCGCCAGCAGCGTGGGACAGGGGATCGGCGAGCAGTACTTC
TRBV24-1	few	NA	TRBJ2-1	CATSDTGEQFF	TGTGCCACCAGTGATACGGGCGAGCAGTTCTTC
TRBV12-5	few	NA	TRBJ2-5	CASGLGRSQETQYF	TGTGCTAGTGGCTTAGGGCGGAGTCAAGAGACCCAGTACTTC
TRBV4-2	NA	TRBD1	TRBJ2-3	CVSSQEGGRGFTDTQYF	TGTGTCAGCAGCCAAGAAGGTGGCAGGGGGTTCACCGATACGCAGTATTTT
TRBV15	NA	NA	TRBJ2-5	CATSRDSYGGGPLYQTQYF	TGTGCCACCAGCAGAGATTCGTATGGGGGGGGGCCCCTGTATCAGACCCAGTACTTC
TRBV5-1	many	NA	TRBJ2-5	CASSLPRAETQYF	TGCGCCAGCAGCCTCCCGAGGGCAGAGACCCAGTACTTC
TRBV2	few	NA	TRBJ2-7	CASSEGRVHEQYF	TGTGCCAGCAGTGAAGGCAGGGTCCACGAGCAGTACTTC
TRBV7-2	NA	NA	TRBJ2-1	CASSRQRNEQFF	TGTGCCAGCAGCAGACAGCGCAATGAGCAGTTCTTC
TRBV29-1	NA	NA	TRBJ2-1	CSVEDKYNEQFF	TGCAGCGTTGAGGATAAGTACAATGAGCAGTTCTTC
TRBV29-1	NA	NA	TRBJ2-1	CSGDRSSYNEQFF	TGCAGCGGTGACAGGAGTTCCTACAATGAGCAGTTCTTC
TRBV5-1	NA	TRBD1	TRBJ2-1	CASSGTGGDEQFF	TGCGCCAGCAGCGGGACAGGGGGCGATGAGCAGTTCTTC
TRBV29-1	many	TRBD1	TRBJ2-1	CSERRDSSYNEQFF	TGCAGCGAACGCCGGGACAGCTCCTACAATGAGCAGTTCTTC
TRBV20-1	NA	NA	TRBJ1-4	CSARGSVATNEKLFF	TGCAGTGCTAGAGGATCAGTTGCAACTAATGAAAAACTGTTTTTT
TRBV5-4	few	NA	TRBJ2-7	CASSPRALYYNEQYF	TGTGCCAGCAGTCCCCGGGCCCTCTATTACAATGAGCAGTACTTC
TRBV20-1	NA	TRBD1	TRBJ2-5	CSASPGGHAETQYF	TGCAGTGCTAGCCCAGGGGGCCATGCTGAGACCCAGTACTTC
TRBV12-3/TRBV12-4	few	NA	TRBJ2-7	CASSPSGQIYEQYF	TGTGCCAGCAGCCCGAGCGGGCAAATCTACGAGCAGTACTTC
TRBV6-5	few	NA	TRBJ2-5	CASSYSEGRETQYF	TGTGCCAGCAGTTACTCGGAAGGGCGAGAGACCCAGTACTTC
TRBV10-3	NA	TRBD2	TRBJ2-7	CATRAGLANEQYF	TGTGCCACCAGAGCGGGATTAGCCAATGAGCAGTACTTC
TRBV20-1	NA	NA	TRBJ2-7	CSARDQLDRWDDEQYF	TGCAGTGCTAGAGATCAGTTGGACCGCTGGGACGACGAGCAGTACTTC
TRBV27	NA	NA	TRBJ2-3	CASSFCVSTDTQYF	TGTGCCAGCAGTTTTTGCGTGAGCACAGATACGCAGTATTTT
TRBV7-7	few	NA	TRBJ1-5	CASSLARVGNQPQHF	TGTGCCAGCAGCTTAGCCAGGGTTGGCAATCAGCCCCAGCATTTT
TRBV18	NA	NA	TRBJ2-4	CASSPKLGDIQYF	TGTGCCAGCTCACCAAAGTTGGGGGACATTCAGTACTTC
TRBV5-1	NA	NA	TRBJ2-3	CASSHGLFGTDTQYF	TGCGCCAGCAGCCACGGGTTATTTGGCACAGATACGCAGTATTTT